Reported below is one T cell receptor (beta chain). CDR3 length equals 15 residues. Looked up from germline, CDR1 is SGHRS and CDR2 is YFSETQ. The J segment lost 0 bases and the V segment lost 5 bases, leaving 5 bases of the junction unmatched. Libraries were prepared by immunoSEQ multiplex PCR; TCRdb keeps only in-frame clonotypes and omits some of them. In the table there are fewer than 85,000 clones, approximately 94% of which are singletons. This sample was taken from a study of technical replicates of blood from several donors. The clonotype comes from a human donor in good health. V usage is TRBV5-1 and J usage is TRBJ2-1; 7 bases match TRBD1. Specimen: T cells isolated from PBMCs. The CDR3 is CASSIGDSSYNEQFF. The CDR3 DNA follows: TGCGCCAGCAGTATCGGGGACAGCTCCTACAATGAGCAGTTCTTC.